Sequencing of this T cell receptor (beta chain) was carried out in a study of blood T cell repertoires in COVID-19. CDR1 and CDR2 from the germline V gene are ENHRY and SYGVKD. The junction had 1 base not matched to a gene; V was cut back by 4 bases and J by 3 bases. The CDR3 runs to 14 residues. This table comes from immunoSEQ multiplex PCR, and its TCRdb copy is limited to in-frame clones, with some not included. In the table there are more than 110,000 clones, more than 65% of which are singletons. Material: peripheral blood. The clonotype originates from a human donor in a cohort sampled during active COVID-19. The genes are TRBV10-3 and TRBJ2-1; 9 bases are a match to TRBD1. CDR3 bases: TGTGCCATCAGTGCGGGACAGGGCTACAATGAGCAGTTCTTC. Translating gives CAISAGQGYNEQFF.